This entry features one TCR beta chain sequence. Its antigen remains unidentified. The CDR3 loop spans 17 amino acids. V trimming: 2 bases; J trimming: 5 bases; junction bases outside the gene matches: 6. This sample is part of a study of CD8+CD57+ T cells in acquired aplastic anemia. The wider study: Each DNA sample taken from sorted CD4+ and CD8+ cells came to approximately 3.3 ug on average. Sequencing produced an average of roughly 11 million reads per healthy donor for CD4+ cells. Points from the study as a whole: Common to patients and controls were about 31 CD8+ CDR3 sequences. Patients versus controls showed no significant CD8+ Simpson's diversity difference.

The TCR beta profiling, which covered VDJ combination and CDR3 sequence, was carried out using genomic DNA as the template. TCRdb re-analysed the reads in MiXCR, keeping a single row per CDR3 protein. The table lists approximately 70,000 distinct CDR3 sequences, around 55% of them singletons, with over 2% in the top ten. The sequence came from a human donor in good health, serving as a control. The chain is built from TRBV12-3 or TRBV12-4 and TRBJ2-5; TRBD2 agrees at 15 bases. Material for sequencing was sorted CD4+, CD8+, or CD8+CD57+ T cells (not recorded which) from PBMCs. This CDR3 reads CASSLIQGLAGGETQYF. The DNA for the CDR3 is TGTGCCAGCAGTTTAATCCAGGGACTAGCGGGAGGTGAGACCCAGTACTTC.